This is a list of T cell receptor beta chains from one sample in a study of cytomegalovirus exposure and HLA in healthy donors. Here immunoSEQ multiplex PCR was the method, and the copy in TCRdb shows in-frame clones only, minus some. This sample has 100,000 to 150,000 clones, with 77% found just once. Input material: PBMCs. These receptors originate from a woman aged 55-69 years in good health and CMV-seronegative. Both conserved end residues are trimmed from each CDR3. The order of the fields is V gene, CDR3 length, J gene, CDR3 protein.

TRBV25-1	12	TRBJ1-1	ASSVQGARTEAF
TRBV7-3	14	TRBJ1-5	ASSTRPLPSNQPQH
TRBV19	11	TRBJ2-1	ASRNSGSSEQF
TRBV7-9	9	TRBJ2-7	AAGDFYEQY
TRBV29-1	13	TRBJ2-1	SLTPGTGPYNEQF
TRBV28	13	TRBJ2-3	ASSRLDRGVDTQY
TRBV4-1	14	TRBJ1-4	ASSQEWGGNNEKLF
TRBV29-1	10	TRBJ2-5	SVPSLGETQY
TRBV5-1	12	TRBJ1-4	ASSLKGAREKLF
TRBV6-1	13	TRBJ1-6	ASSGGGTYNSPLH
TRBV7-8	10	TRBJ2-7	ASRLAGEKQY
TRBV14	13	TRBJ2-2	ASSRGLAGTGELF
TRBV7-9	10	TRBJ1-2	ASSLTGVGYT
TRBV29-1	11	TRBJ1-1	SVDTGVETEAF
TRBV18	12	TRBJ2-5	ASSPDRAPETQY
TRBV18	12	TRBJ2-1	ASSKDRGHNEQF
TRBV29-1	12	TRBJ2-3	SGGGPSETDTQY
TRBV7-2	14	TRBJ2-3	ASSLGQRGSTDTQY
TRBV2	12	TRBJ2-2	ASNWDRNTGELF
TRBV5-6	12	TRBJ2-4	ASKLAGPKNIQY
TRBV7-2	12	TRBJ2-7	ASSSRGLPYEQY
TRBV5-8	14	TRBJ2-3	ASRVGQTPSTDTQY